The clone carrying this TCR beta chain occurred many times. Antigen: not known. This sample was taken from a study of tumor and adjacent non-tumor tissue in lung cancer. Study-level findings and limits: Significantly higher TCR diversity was found in tumor than normal lung. Tumor TCR diversity, when higher, was linked to shorter survival.

TCRbeta libraries were built with three rounds of nested PCR, modified from ARM-PCR. TCRdb re-analysed the multiplex PCR reads in MiXCR, keeping a single row per CDR3 protein. The table includes 65,000 to 70,000 distinct CDR3 sequences, roughly 56% detected once. Germline V gives CDR1 MNHEY, CDR2 SVGAGI. V lost 6 bases and J 1 base, leaving 13 bases between the germline ends. The CDR3 loop spans 14 amino acids. The template was RNA from unsorted bulk tissue. The chain couples TRBV6-5 to TRBJ2-7; TRBD1 or TRBD2 may be the D gene (6 bases each). The sample consisted of lung tumor tissue. The clonotype comes from a man between 50 and 59 years old with non-small cell lung cancer. The CDR3 nucleotides are TGTGCCAGCAGGCCGCGGGACACTTCCTACGAGCAGTACTTC. It encodes CASRPRDTSYEQYF.